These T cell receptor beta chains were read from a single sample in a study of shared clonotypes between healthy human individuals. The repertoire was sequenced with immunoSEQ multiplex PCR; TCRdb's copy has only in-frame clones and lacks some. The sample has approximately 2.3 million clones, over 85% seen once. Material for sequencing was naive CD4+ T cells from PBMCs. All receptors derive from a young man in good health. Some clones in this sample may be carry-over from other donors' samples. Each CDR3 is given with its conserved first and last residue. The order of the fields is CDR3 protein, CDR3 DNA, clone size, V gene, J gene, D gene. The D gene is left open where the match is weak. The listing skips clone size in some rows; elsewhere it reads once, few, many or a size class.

cdr3_aa: CASSPDSRNQPQHF
cdr3_nt: TGTGCCAGCAGTCCGGACAGCCGCAATCAGCCCCAGCATTTT
clone_size: few
v_call: TRBV6-5
j_call: TRBJ1-5
d_call: NA

cdr3_aa: CASSLGYGTGGWGNQPQHF
cdr3_nt: TGTGCCAGCAGTTTAGGCTACGGGACAGGGGGCTGGGGCAATCAGCCCCAGCATTTT
clone_size: NA
v_call: TRBV28
j_call: TRBJ1-5
d_call: TRBD1

cdr3_aa: CASSLGPGRLSYEQYF
cdr3_nt: TGTGCCAGCAGTTTGGGACCGGGGCGGCTCTCCTACGAGCAGTACTTC
clone_size: once
v_call: TRBV27
j_call: TRBJ2-7
d_call: NA

cdr3_aa: CASSTGQPRRGEQFF
cdr3_nt: TGTGCCAGTAGTACGGGACAGCCTCGGAGGGGTGAGCAGTTCTTC
clone_size: NA
v_call: TRBV19
j_call: TRBJ2-1
d_call: NA

cdr3_aa: CASSRGPYEQYF
cdr3_nt: TGTGCCAGCAGTAGAGGGCCCTACGAGCAGTACTTC
clone_size: NA
v_call: TRBV28
j_call: TRBJ2-7
d_call: NA

cdr3_aa: CASRGQGVSYEQYF
cdr3_nt: TGCGCCAGCCGGGGACAGGGGGTCTCCTACGAGCAGTACTTC
clone_size: NA
v_call: TRBV5-1
j_call: TRBJ2-7
d_call: TRBD1

cdr3_aa: CASSTPGQGTNYGYTF
cdr3_nt: TGTGCCAGCAGCACCCCCGGACAGGGGACTAACTATGGCTACACCTTC
clone_size: NA
v_call: TRBV5-6
j_call: TRBJ1-2
d_call: TRBD1

cdr3_aa: CASSTNRADYEQYF
cdr3_nt: TGTGCCAGCAGCACCAACAGGGCCGACTACGAGCAGTACTTC
clone_size: NA
v_call: TRBV7-8
j_call: TRBJ2-7
d_call: NA

cdr3_aa: CASSLDRGAEAFF
cdr3_nt: TGTGCCAGCAGCTTAGACAGGGGGGCTGAAGCTTTCTTT
clone_size: NA
v_call: TRBV11-3
j_call: TRBJ1-1
d_call: TRBD1

cdr3_aa: CASSPHSSGSITGELFF
cdr3_nt: TGTGCCAGCAGCCCGCACTCTAGCGGGAGTATCACCGGGGAGCTGTTTTTT
clone_size: NA
v_call: TRBV13
j_call: TRBJ2-2
d_call: TRBD2

cdr3_aa: CASSVSGGNGYTF
cdr3_nt: TGTGCCAGCAGTGTGTCAGGGGGCAATGGCTACACCTTC
clone_size: once
v_call: TRBV28
j_call: TRBJ1-2
d_call: TRBD1

cdr3_aa: CASKIGLAGFYEQYF
cdr3_nt: TGTGCCAGCAAAATAGGACTAGCGGGATTCTACGAGCAGTACTTC
clone_size: NA
v_call: TRBV2
j_call: TRBJ2-7
d_call: TRBD2

cdr3_aa: CASSVIPGTQETQYF
cdr3_nt: TGTGCCAGCAGCGTCATCCCGGGGACCCAAGAGACCCAGTACTTC
clone_size: NA
v_call: TRBV9
j_call: TRBJ2-5
d_call: NA

cdr3_aa: CASSLLGTAGVAFF
cdr3_nt: TGTGCCAGTAGTCTCCTGGGGACCGCCGGGGTGGCTTTCTTT
clone_size: once
v_call: TRBV19
j_call: TRBJ1-1
d_call: NA

cdr3_aa: CAHRVIRETQYF
cdr3_nt: TGTGCCCACAGGGTCATTCGGGAGACCCAGTACTTC
clone_size: NA
v_call: TRBV30
j_call: TRBJ2-5
d_call: NA

cdr3_aa: CASSRDREGTGELFF
cdr3_nt: TGCGCCAGCAGCCGGGACAGGGAGGGCACCGGGGAGCTGTTTTTT
clone_size: NA
v_call: TRBV5-1
j_call: TRBJ2-2
d_call: TRBD1

cdr3_aa: CASSLGQGNRAFF
cdr3_nt: TGTGCCAGCAGCTTAGGGCAGGGGAACCGAGCTTTCTTT
clone_size: NA
v_call: TRBV7-9
j_call: TRBJ1-1
d_call: NA

cdr3_aa: CASSRDRATGELFF
cdr3_nt: TGTGCCAGCTCACGGGACAGGGCCACCGGGGAGCTGTTTTTT
clone_size: NA
v_call: TRBV18
j_call: TRBJ2-2
d_call: TRBD1

cdr3_aa: CASSTYNEQFF
cdr3_nt: TGTGCCAGCAGCACCTACAATGAGCAGTTCTTC
clone_size: NA
v_call: TRBV7-2
j_call: TRBJ2-1
d_call: NA

cdr3_aa: CASSSGTASDYEQYF
cdr3_nt: TGTGCCAGCAGTTCCGGGACAGCATCCGACTACGAGCAGTACTTC
clone_size: once
v_call: TRBV6-6
j_call: TRBJ2-7
d_call: TRBD1

cdr3_aa: CASGTGGEQYF
cdr3_nt: TGTGCCAGCGGTACAGGGGGCGAGCAGTACTTC
clone_size: NA
v_call: TRBV2
j_call: TRBJ2-7
d_call: TRBD1

cdr3_aa: CASSFLKGNYGYTF
cdr3_nt: TGTGCCAGCAGCTTCCTAAAGGGGAATTATGGCTACACCTTC
clone_size: NA
v_call: TRBV7-2
j_call: TRBJ1-2
d_call: NA

cdr3_aa: CASSQEGVSSYNEQFF
cdr3_nt: TGCGCCAGCAGCCAAGAAGGGGTGAGCTCCTACAATGAGCAGTTCTTC
clone_size: NA
v_call: TRBV5-1
j_call: TRBJ2-1
d_call: NA

cdr3_aa: CASSLRRESDEAFF
cdr3_nt: TGCGCCAGCAGCTTAAGACGGGAGTCTGATGAAGCTTTCTTT
clone_size: NA
v_call: TRBV5-1
j_call: TRBJ1-1
d_call: NA

cdr3_aa: CASSLGLLRTEAFF
cdr3_nt: TGTGCCAGCAGCCTGGGACTTTTGAGGACTGAAGCTTTCTTT
clone_size: NA
v_call: TRBV5-8
j_call: TRBJ1-1
d_call: NA

cdr3_aa: CASSGPPPAYTGELFF
cdr3_nt: TGTGCCAGCAGCGGACCTCCCCCAGCGTACACCGGGGAGCTGTTTTTT
clone_size: few
v_call: TRBV7-3
j_call: TRBJ2-2
d_call: NA

cdr3_aa: CASSESGRPGTDTQYF
cdr3_nt: TGTGCCAGCAGTGAATCAGGGCGTCCCGGCACAGATACGCAGTATTTT
clone_size: once
v_call: TRBV25-1
j_call: TRBJ2-3
d_call: NA

cdr3_aa: CAWSVADNQPQHF
cdr3_nt: TGTGCCTGGAGTGTGGCAGACAATCAGCCCCAGCATTTT
clone_size: few
v_call: TRBV30
j_call: TRBJ1-5
d_call: NA

cdr3_aa: CASTGSLSSNQPQHF
cdr3_nt: TGTGCCAGCACTGGGTCCCTATCCAGCAATCAGCCCCAGCATTTT
clone_size: NA
v_call: TRBV2
j_call: TRBJ1-5
d_call: NA

cdr3_aa: CASSAGLADITDTQYF
cdr3_nt: TGTGCCAGCAGCGCGGGACTAGCGGACATCACAGATACGCAGTATTTT
clone_size: NA
v_call: TRBV9
j_call: TRBJ2-3
d_call: TRBD2

cdr3_aa: CASSLAGSSRAGELFF
cdr3_nt: TGCGCCAGCAGCTTGGCCGGTAGTAGCCGAGCCGGGGAGCTGTTTTTT
clone_size: once
v_call: TRBV5-1
j_call: TRBJ2-2
d_call: NA

cdr3_aa: CASSLSRQENYEQYF
cdr3_nt: TGTGCCAGCAGCTTATCTAGGCAAGAAAATTACGAGCAGTACTTC
clone_size: NA
v_call: TRBV7-8
j_call: TRBJ2-7
d_call: NA

cdr3_aa: CASSPPRGREQFF
cdr3_nt: TGTGCCAGCTCACCACCCCGGGGCCGAGAGCAGTTCTTC
clone_size: NA
v_call: TRBV18
j_call: TRBJ2-1
d_call: NA

cdr3_aa: CASSPPGGVETQYF
cdr3_nt: TGTGCCAGCTCACCACCAGGGGGCGTAGAGACCCAGTACTTC
clone_size: NA
v_call: TRBV18
j_call: TRBJ2-5
d_call: TRBD1

cdr3_aa: CASSLRGSEEGYTF
cdr3_nt: TGTGCCAGCAGCTTAAGGGGTTCAGAGGAGGGCTACACCTTC
clone_size: NA
v_call: TRBV7-9
j_call: TRBJ1-2
d_call: NA

cdr3_aa: CASSLGQGTGETQYF
cdr3_nt: TGTGCCAGCAGCTTAGGACAGGGAACTGGAGAGACCCAGTACTTC
clone_size: NA
v_call: TRBV11-2
j_call: TRBJ2-5
d_call: TRBD1

cdr3_aa: CASTRGPNSYEQYF
cdr3_nt: TGTGCCAGCACGCGGGGGCCGAACTCCTACGAGCAGTACTTC
clone_size: NA
v_call: TRBV6-1
j_call: TRBJ2-7
d_call: NA

cdr3_aa: CASSTTGNGGYTF
cdr3_nt: TGTGCCAGCAGCACCACAGGAAATGGAGGCTACACCTTC
clone_size: NA
v_call: TRBV7-9
j_call: TRBJ1-2
d_call: NA

cdr3_aa: CASSLGIGNTGELFF
cdr3_nt: TGTGCCAGCAGCTTGGGGATCGGGAACACCGGGGAGCTGTTTTTT
clone_size: NA
v_call: TRBV7-7
j_call: TRBJ2-2
d_call: NA

cdr3_aa: CASSELMGQQEKLFF
cdr3_nt: TGTGCCAGCAGTGAATTAATGGGACAGCAAGAAAAACTGTTTTTT
clone_size: once
v_call: TRBV2
j_call: TRBJ1-4
d_call: TRBD1

cdr3_aa: CASSLKREGSYEQYF
cdr3_nt: TGTGCCAGCAGCTTAAAGCGGGAGGGCAGCTACGAGCAGTACTTC
clone_size: NA
v_call: TRBV7-8
j_call: TRBJ2-7
d_call: TRBD2

cdr3_aa: CASKQQSTSTDTQYF
cdr3_nt: TGCGCCAGCAAACAACAGTCTACTAGCACAGATACGCAGTATTTT
clone_size: NA
v_call: TRBV5-1
j_call: TRBJ2-3
d_call: NA

cdr3_aa: CASSLSTGLDNEQFF
cdr3_nt: TGTGCCAGCAGCTTATCTACCGGGCTGGACAATGAGCAGTTCTTC
clone_size: NA
v_call: TRBV11-3
j_call: TRBJ2-1
d_call: NA

cdr3_aa: CASSQGARADTQYF
cdr3_nt: TGCGCCAGCAGCCAAGGGGCACGAGCAGATACGCAGTATTTT
clone_size: once
v_call: TRBV4-3
j_call: TRBJ2-3
d_call: NA

cdr3_aa: CASSRSGAGELFF
cdr3_nt: TGTGCCAGCAGTCGATCAGGGGCCGGGGAGCTGTTTTTT
clone_size: NA
v_call: TRBV6-5
j_call: TRBJ2-2
d_call: NA

cdr3_aa: CASSLDGSGGYNEQFF
cdr3_nt: TGCGCCAGCAGCTTGGATGGTAGCGGGGGATACAATGAGCAGTTCTTC
clone_size: once
v_call: TRBV5-1
j_call: TRBJ2-1
d_call: TRBD2

cdr3_aa: CASSPIVGGDEQFF
cdr3_nt: TGCGCCAGCAGCCCGATAGTGGGAGGCGATGAGCAGTTCTTC
clone_size: NA
v_call: TRBV5-1
j_call: TRBJ2-1
d_call: NA

cdr3_aa: CASRGPNRDEQFF
cdr3_nt: TGTGCCAGCAGGGGGCCAAATCGGGATGAGCAGTTCTTC
clone_size: NA
v_call: TRBV21-1
j_call: TRBJ2-1
d_call: NA

cdr3_aa: CASSKPKTGELFF
cdr3_nt: TGTGCCAGCAGCAAACCAAAGACCGGGGAGCTGTTTTTT
clone_size: many
v_call: TRBV21-1
j_call: TRBJ2-2
d_call: NA

cdr3_aa: CATAIAGGAKNIQYF
cdr3_nt: TGTGCCACCGCCATAGCGGGGGGAGCCAAAAACATTCAGTACTTC
clone_size: NA
v_call: TRBV15
j_call: TRBJ2-4
d_call: TRBD2

cdr3_aa: CASTVGPGYGYTF
cdr3_nt: TGTGCCAGCACGGTGGGGCCGGGCTATGGCTACACCTTC
clone_size: NA
v_call: TRBV2
j_call: TRBJ1-2
d_call: NA

cdr3_aa: CASSTPWDSAPYEQYF
cdr3_nt: TGTGCCAGCAGCACCCCGTGGGATAGCGCCCCCTACGAGCAGTACTTC
clone_size: NA
v_call: TRBV9
j_call: TRBJ2-7
d_call: NA